These 13 T cell receptor beta chains originate from one sample sequenced in a study of human T cells and chemical hapten exposure. TCRdb used MiXCR to reprocess the RACE reads, holding one entry per CDR3 protein. The sample records approximately 80,000 distinct CDR3 sequences, about 10% being singletons. Stated time point: patch test 1, 2 weeks after DPC sensitization. Indicated treatment: therapeutic diphenylcyclopropenone sensitization with weekly scalp DPC. Source: whole blood, taken in connection with sensitization to the hapten diphenylcyclopropenone (DPC). The receptors derive from a woman between 50 and 59 years old with alopecia areata. Some clones in this sample may be carry-over from other donors' samples.

The V call is TRBV6-5, the J call TRBJ1-5; D uncertain. CDR3 length: 13 amino acids. Germline loops: CDR1 MNHEY, CDR2 SVGAGI. Deletions cut 6 bases from V and 3 bases from J, with 9 bases between. The CDR3 here is CASSRGINQPQHF. The DNA for the CDR3 is TGTGCCAGCAGCCGGGGTATCAATCAGCCCCAGCATTTT.

This clonotype has more than one count but fewer than ten. The V and J genes are TRBV7-2 and TRBJ2-1; perhaps TRBD1 as D (5 bases). V was trimmed by 2 bases and J by 5 bases, leaving 13 bases between them. The germline V gene has CDR1 SGHTA and CDR2 FQGNSA. The CDR3 is 15 residues long. DNA of the CDR3: TGTGCCAGCAGCTTACAGGGTTTTGGGAACAATGAGCAGTTCTTC. This codes for CASSLQGFGNNEQFF.

This clonotype was detected many times. V usage is TRBV30 and J usage is TRBJ1-5; D unclear. This CDR3 is built from 14 residues. CDR1 and CDR2 (germline): GTSNPN, SVGIG (reference sequence). V dropped 2 bases and J dropped 0 bases, with 8 bases sitting between them. CDR3 sequence (DNA): TGTGCCTGGAGTACCGACAATAGCAATCAGCCCCAGCATTTT. Translation: CAWSTDNSNQPQHF.

A few counts support this clonotype. V is TRBV18 and J is TRBJ1-1; D is undetermined. This CDR3 spans 14 amino acids. Germline V CDR1 and CDR2: KGHSH, LQKENI. V was clipped by 3 bases and J by 1 base, with 9 bases between them. CDR3 in DNA: TGTGCCAGCTCACCCCAACACCAGAACACTGAAGCTTTCTTT. Its translation: CASSPQHQNTEAFF.

The chain recombines TRBV20-1 with TRBJ2-3, with D perhaps being TRBD1 or TRBD2 (5 bases each). Trimming left V 3 bases short and J 2 bases short, with 6 bases between. Germline V gene data show CDR1 as DFQATT and CDR2 as SNEGSKA (reference sequence). This CDR3 spans 12 amino acids. The CDR3 DNA reads TGCAGTGCTAGGGGGGACACAGATACGCAGTATTTT. Encoded protein: CSARGDTDTQYF.

The CDR3 protein is CASSTVRSFYTEAFF. CDR3 bases: TGTGCCAGCAGTACCGTGAGGAGTTTTTACACTGAAGCTTTCTTT. The chain is built from TRBV6-1 and TRBJ1-1; no clear D gene. The CDR3 length is 15 residues. V was pared by 5 bases and J by 3 bases, with 16 bases between. Germline V gene lookup returns CDR1 MNHNS and CDR2 SASEGT.

This clonotype has more than one count but fewer than ten. The rearrangement links TRBV12-5 to TRBJ1-1, with D unresolved. This CDR3 has 12 residues. Germline CDR1 LGHNT, CDR2 FRNRAP. V was trimmed by 0 bases and J by 2 bases, leaving 1 base between them. CDR3 residues: CASGLVNTEAFF. CDR3 in DNA: TGTGCTAGTGGTTTGGTAAACACTGAAGCTTTCTTT. Supplemented by reference TRBV12-5 and TRBJ1-1, the full variable domain reads DARVTQTPRHKVTEMGQEVTMRCQPILGHNTVFWYRQTMMQGLELLAYFRNRAPLDDSGMPKDRFSAEMPDATLATLKIQPSEPRDSAVYFCASGLVNTEAFFGQGTRLTVV.

This clonotype was seen a handful of times. This chain connects TRBV24-1 to TRBJ2-2; D gene unclear. Germline CDR1 reads KGHDR; CDR2 reads SFDVKD. The CDR3 covers 13 residues. The V and J ends lost 5 bases and 6 bases respectively, with 9 bases between them. The CDR3 region has the DNA TGTGCCACCAGTGGTCAAGTACCCGGGGAGCTGTTTTTT. This translates into CATSGQVPGELFF.

This clonotype appeared a few times. The chain uses TRBV4-2 and TRBJ1-2; D uncertain. Trimming pared 10 bases from V and 0 bases from J, leaving 6 bases between. Germline CDR1 is LGHNA and CDR2 is YNFKEQ. The CDR3 sequence is 11 residues long. In DNA form, the CDR3 reads TGTGCCACCGGGACTAACTATGGCTACACCTTC. Translation gives CATGTNYGYTF.

This clonotype was seen repeatedly, ten times or more. The CDR3: CASSQGQDMNTEAFF. As DNA, the CDR3 is TGTGCCAGCTCACAGGGACAGGACATGAACACTGAAGCTTTCTTT. The genes are TRBV18 and TRBJ1-1, with TRBD1 matching 8 bases. The CDR3 length is 15 residues. With 4 bases clipped from V and 0 bases from J, the junction kept 4 bases outside the gene matches. Germline assignment: CDR1 KGHSH and CDR2 LQKENI.

This clonotype was counted ten times or more. The rearrangement links TRBV18 to TRBJ2-7, with TRBD2 matching over 13 bases. The germline gives CDR1 KGHSH, CDR2 LQKENI. The CDR3 has 21 amino acids. With V trimmed by 0 bases and J by 4 bases, 18 bases remained unmatched. The chain's CDR3 is CASSPPTSKGTSGKEEYEQYF. The CDR3 region has the DNA TGTGCCAGCTCACCACCTACTAGCAAAGGGACTAGCGGGAAAGAGGAGTACGAGCAGTACTTC.

In this sample, this clonotype turned up many times. This chain joins TRBV27 and TRBJ2-7; D unresolved. Trimming removed 1 base at V and 6 bases at J, with 10 bases between. Germline values: CDR1 MNHEY, CDR2 SMNVEV (reference sequence). The length of the CDR3 is 13 residues. CDR3 DNA sequence: TGTGCCAGCAGTTTATACCCCCGAGGCGAGCAGTACTTC. This translates into CASSLYPRGEQYF.

This clonotype was picked up a small number of times. The J gene is TRBJ2-2, the V gene TRBV2, with 8 nucleotides matching TRBD2. This CDR3 region has 12 residues. Germline CDR1 is SNHLY and CDR2 is FYNNEI. J was trimmed by 7 bases and V by 7 bases; bases with no gene match: 2. The CDR3, as DNA: TGTGCCAGCAAGCGGGGGTTCGGGGAGCTGTTTTTT. Protein: CASKRGFGELFF.